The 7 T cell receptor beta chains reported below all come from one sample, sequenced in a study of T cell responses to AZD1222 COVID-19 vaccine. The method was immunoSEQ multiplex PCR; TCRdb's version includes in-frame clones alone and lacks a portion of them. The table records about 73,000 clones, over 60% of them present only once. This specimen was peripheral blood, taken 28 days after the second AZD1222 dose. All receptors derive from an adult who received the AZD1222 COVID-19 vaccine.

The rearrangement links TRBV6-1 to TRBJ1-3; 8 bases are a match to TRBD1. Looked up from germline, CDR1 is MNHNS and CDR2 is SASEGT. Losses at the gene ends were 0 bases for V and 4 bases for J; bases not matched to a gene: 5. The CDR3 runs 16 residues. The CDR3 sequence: CASSEAVRTGGNTIYF. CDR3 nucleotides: TGTGCCAGCAGTGAAGCGGTGAGGACAGGGGGAAACACCATATATTTT.

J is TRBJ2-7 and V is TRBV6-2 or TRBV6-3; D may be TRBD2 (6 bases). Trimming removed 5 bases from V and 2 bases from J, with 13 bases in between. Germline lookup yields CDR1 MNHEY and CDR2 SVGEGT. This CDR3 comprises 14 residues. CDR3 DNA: TGTGCCAGCAGTCCGGGGGTGGACACCTACGAGCAGTACTTC. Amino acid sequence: CASSPGVDTYEQYF.

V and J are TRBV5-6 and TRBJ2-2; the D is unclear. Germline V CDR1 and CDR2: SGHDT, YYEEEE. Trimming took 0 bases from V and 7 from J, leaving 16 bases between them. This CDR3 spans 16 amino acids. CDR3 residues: CASSLVFAEEIGELFF. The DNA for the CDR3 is TGTGCCAGCAGCTTGGTCTTTGCAGAAGAAATCGGGGAGCTGTTTTTT.

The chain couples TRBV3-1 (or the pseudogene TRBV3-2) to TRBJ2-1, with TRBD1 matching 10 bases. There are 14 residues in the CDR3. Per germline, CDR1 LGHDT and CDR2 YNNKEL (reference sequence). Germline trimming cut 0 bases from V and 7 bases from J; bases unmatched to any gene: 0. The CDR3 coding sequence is TGTGCCAGCAGCCAAGAGGGACAGGGGAATGAGCAGTTCTTC. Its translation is CASSQEGQGNEQFF.

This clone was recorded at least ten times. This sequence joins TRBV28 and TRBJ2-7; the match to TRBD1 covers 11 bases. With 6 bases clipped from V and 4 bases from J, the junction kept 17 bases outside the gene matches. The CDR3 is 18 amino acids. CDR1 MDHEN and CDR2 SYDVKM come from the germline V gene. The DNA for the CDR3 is TGTGCCAGCAGCCAGAGCCTTTATTCCGGGACAGGGGGTTACGAGCAGTACTTC. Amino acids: CASSQSLYSGTGGYEQYF.

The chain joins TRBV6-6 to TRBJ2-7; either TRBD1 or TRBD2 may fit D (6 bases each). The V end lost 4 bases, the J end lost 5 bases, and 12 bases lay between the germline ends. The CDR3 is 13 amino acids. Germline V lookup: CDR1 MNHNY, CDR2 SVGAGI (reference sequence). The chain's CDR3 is CASSLGGGNEQYF. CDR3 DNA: TGTGCCAGCAGTTTAGGGGGAGGTAACGAGCAGTACTTC.

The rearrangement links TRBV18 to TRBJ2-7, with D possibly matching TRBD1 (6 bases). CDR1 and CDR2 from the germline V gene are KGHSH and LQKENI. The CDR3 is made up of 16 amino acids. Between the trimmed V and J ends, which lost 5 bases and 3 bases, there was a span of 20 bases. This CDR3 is CASSEDSPRDLYEQYF. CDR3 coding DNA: TGTGCCAGCTCAGAGGACAGCCCTAGAGACCTCTACGAGCAGTACTTC.